This TCR beta chain was retrieved from a study of T cells in Graves' hyperthyroidism and ophthalmopathy. At the level of the study: Peripheral blood was acquired at first diagnosis, ahead of any therapy whatsoever. Study conclusions and caveats: A 13 V-J model separated ophthalmopathy from stable hyperthyroidism.

CDR1 LNHNV and CDR2 YYDKDF come from the germline V gene (reference sequence). The CDR3 extends over 20 amino acids. The junction had 23 bases not matched to a gene; V was cut back by 2 bases and J by 8 bases. Of note for this clonotype: Its antigen remains unidentified.

Amplification yielded TCR beta CDR3 regions, with RNA transcripts as the source. Initially, a first-round RT-PCR of the TCR CDR3 employed the HTBI primer set. TCRdb reanalysed the multiplex PCR reads using MiXCR and keeps one entry per CDR3 protein. The table includes 500,000 to 700,000 distinct CDR3 sequences, 16% detected once. The study enrolled patients aged 18 to 65 with newly diagnosed hyperthyroidism of under 2 months' duration. Source material: blood. V gene TRBV15 combines with J gene TRBJ1-4, with TRBD1 matching 7 bases. This clonotype was obtained from a young woman with Graves' hyperthyroidism. CDR3 region: CATSRPGTASLGSPLEKLFF. For the CDR3, the DNA is TGTGCCACCAGCAGACCCGGGACAGCGTCCTTGGGATCCCCTTTGGAAAAACTGTTTTTT.